This is a list of T cell receptor beta chains from one sample in a study of CD8 T cells in ankylosing spondylitis. TCRdb re-called the 5' RACE reads with MiXCR, one entry per CDR3 protein. This table holds approximately 130,000 distinct CDR3 sequences, over 9.5% found once. What was sequenced was blood, either unsorted or a sorted T cell fraction (not recorded which). The source is a female donor with ankylosing spondylitis or in good health (not recorded which). CDR3s leave out the opening cysteine and the closing phenylalanine or tryptophan. A D gene is named only where the DNA matches it firmly. Not every row has a clone size; where given, it reads once, few, many or a size class.

CDR3: ASIIYADATYEQY; D: -; size: few; V: TRBV12-3/TRBV12-4; J: TRBJ2-7
CDR3: ASTFSGYNEQF; D: -; size: few; V: TRBV19; J: TRBJ2-1
CDR3: SAKVRDSSLPTDTQY; D: -; size: many; V: TRBV20-1; J: TRBJ2-3
CDR3: ASAEGARAEAF; D: TRBD1; size: many; V: TRBV27; J: TRBJ1-1
CDR3: ATSASGSYNEQF; D: -; size: many; V: TRBV24-1; J: TRBJ2-1
CDR3: ATSDRGSGYNEQF; D: -; size: -; V: TRBV24-1; J: TRBJ2-1
CDR3: ASSTSQGAKAF; D: TRBD1; size: few; V: TRBV19; J: TRBJ1-1
CDR3: ASRVARGLTYEQY; D: TRBD2; size: many; V: TRBV6-2/TRBV6-3; J: TRBJ2-7
CDR3: ASTGQGAEAF; D: TRBD1; size: many; V: TRBV12-3/TRBV12-4; J: TRBJ1-1
CDR3: ASSLQNIQY; D: -; size: -; V: TRBV11-3; J: TRBJ2-4
CDR3: ASSRSGMGTDTQY; D: TRBD2; size: few; V: TRBV3-1; J: TRBJ2-3
CDR3: SAGGSGGGEQY; D: TRBD2; size: many; V: TRBV20-1; J: TRBJ2-7
CDR3: ASSHPGGGPSEKLF; D: -; size: few; V: TRBV19; J: TRBJ1-4
CDR3: ASSYSDSPTAYEQY; D: -; size: many; V: TRBV6-5; J: TRBJ2-7
CDR3: ASGGSGESYYEQY; D: -; size: many; V: TRBV5-1; J: TRBJ2-7
CDR3: SAKLTEDPNQPQH; D: -; size: many; V: TRBV20-1; J: TRBJ1-5
CDR3: ASSRRGQGPYVDGYT; D: TRBD1; size: many; V: TRBV5-6; J: TRBJ1-2
CDR3: SASDPGDSSLEAF; D: TRBD1; size: many; V: TRBV20-1; J: TRBJ1-1
CDR3: ASSLATGNEQY; D: TRBD1; size: many; V: TRBV5-1; J: TRBJ2-7
CDR3: ASSPGTEETQY; D: TRBD1; size: -; V: TRBV5-1; J: TRBJ2-5
CDR3: ASSDGGVPEAF; D: -; size: -; V: TRBV28; J: TRBJ1-1
CDR3: ASSEQRNGELF; D: -; size: many; V: TRBV2; J: TRBJ2-2
CDR3: ASRLDQGNSEAF; D: -; size: -; V: TRBV7-3; J: TRBJ1-1
CDR3: SARDPQNTEAF; D: -; size: many; V: TRBV20-1; J: TRBJ1-1
CDR3: ASNPELGVYNEQF; D: -; size: many; V: TRBV5-5; J: TRBJ2-1
CDR3: SVEVGPGGTEAF; D: -; size: few; V: TRBV29-1; J: TRBJ1-1
CDR3: SAFGESAGTDYGYT; D: TRBD1; size: many; V: TRBV29-1; J: TRBJ1-2
CDR3: SARTSGGAKDTQY; D: TRBD2; size: many; V: TRBV20-1; J: TRBJ2-3
CDR3: ASSLAGVAEQF; D: -; size: -; V: TRBV5-1; J: TRBJ2-1